This TCR beta chain was recorded in a study of blood T cells in healthy people across ages. Findings and limits, study-wide: Observed TCR beta diversity per million T cells went down as age went up. This fall followed a roughly linear course with age. Naive T cell percentage strongly correlated with TCR beta diversity. CMV infection status of these donors was not known. Greater diversity and more naive CD4+ cells were seen in long-lived donors than in aged donors.

This clonotype was counted a few times. Its matching antigen is unknown. The use of a sample-barcoded 5' primer and a J-beta primer mix characterized a second PCR of roughly 6 to 11 cycles. MiXCR, applied by TCRdb to the 5' RACE reads, yields one record per CDR3 protein. Here the sample spans around 1.5 million distinct CDR3 sequences, roughly 60% being singletons. V shed 4 bases, J shed 7 bases, and the junction held 5 bases outside the gene matches. The CDR3 covers 14 residues. Sequenced input: blood. The rearrangement joins TRBV12-3 or TRBV12-4 to TRBJ1-2, with 11 nucleotides matching TRBD1. This clonotype was obtained from a man in his late teens or twenties in good health. CDR3 sequence: CASSSSGTGGGYTF. The CDR3 region has the DNA TGTGCCAGCAGTTCGTCCGGGACAGGGGGTGGCTACACCTTC.